These 28 T cell receptor beta chains were all obtained from the same sample, sequenced in a study of Graves' ophthalmopathy and Graves' hyperthyroidism. The authors amplified TCR beta CDR3 regions, and they did so from RNA transcripts for repertoire sequencing. The library came from an HTBI-primed first-round RT-PCR and a second-round multiplex PCR. Via MiXCR, TCRdb re-called the multiplex PCR reads, giving one row per CDR3 protein. The sample carries about 370,000 distinct CDR3 sequences, 15% to 20% recorded once. The material sequenced was peripheral blood. Receptors were obtained from a woman aged 18-30 years with Graves' ophthalmopathy.

There are a few counts of this clonotype. The chain combines TRBV6-5 with TRBJ2-5, with D possibly matching TRBD1 (6 bases). V lost 0 bases and J 4 bases, leaving 12 bases between the germline ends. Germline-derived CDR1 and CDR2 are MNHEY and SVGAGI. The length of the CDR3 is 15 residues. DNA for the CDR3: TGTGCCAGCAGTTACTCGTTTGGCAGGGGAGAGACCCAGTACTTC. Amino acids: CASSYSFGRGETQYF.

The table lists this clonotype with many counts. The chain recombines TRBV29-1 with TRBJ1-1; D might be TRBD1 (6 bases). CDR1 SQVTM and CDR2 ANQGSEA come from the germline V gene. There are 13 residues in the CDR3. V lost 3 bases, J lost 8 bases, and 16 bases lay in between. The CDR3 spells CSVDGVSDREAFF. CDR3 coding DNA: TGCAGCGTTGATGGGGTTAGCGACAGGGAAGCTTTCTTT.

This clonotype was picked up many times. The chain recombines TRBV7-2 with TRBJ2-7, with TRBD1 as a possible D gene (5 bases). Deletions cut 2 bases from V and 0 bases from J, with 11 bases between. This CDR3 is built from 15 residues. CDR1 is SGHTA, CDR2 FQGNSA, per germline. This chain's CDR3 is CASSLLWGHSYEQYF. CDR3 DNA: TGTGCCAGCAGCTTACTCTGGGGCCACTCCTACGAGCAGTACTTC.

This clonotype was counted at least ten times. The gene calls are TRBV6-1 and TRBJ2-2; 7 bases fit TRBD2. Germline CDR1 and CDR2: MNHNS and SASEGT. V gave up 5 bases and J gave up 0 bases; unmatched junction bases: 9. The CDR3 runs to 17 residues. In DNA form, the CDR3 reads TGTGCCAGCAGTCGCGACCGGCTAGCGGCGAACACCGGGGAGCTGTTTTTT. Translated, it gives CASSRDRLAANTGELFF.

This clonotype was seen at least ten times. The gene calls are TRBV27 and TRBJ1-6, with 9 bases that match TRBD1. Germline V CDR1 and CDR2: MNHEY, SMNVEV (reference sequence). After removal of 6 bases from V and 7 bases from J, the junction contained 7 bases not matched to a gene. This CDR3 region has 15 residues. Here the CDR3 DNA reads TGTGCCAGCAGGATACAGGGGGCATACAATTCACCCCTCCACTTT. As protein: CASRIQGAYNSPLHF.

This clonotype came up a few times. The chain couples TRBV6-1 to TRBJ1-2, with 9 positions matching TRBD1. CDR3 length: 15 amino acids. The V segment lost 4 bases and the J segment 4 bases; nucleotides outside the gene matches: 7. CDR1 and CDR2 from the germline V gene are MNHNS and SASEGT. The CDR3 here is CASSVTDRGSYGYTF. CDR3 nucleotides: TGTGCCAGCAGTGTAACAGACAGGGGGTCCTATGGCTACACCTTC.

The chain joins TRBV25-1 to TRBJ2-2; possibly TRBD2 for D (6 bases). CDR3 length: 17 amino acids. V was clipped by 4 bases and J by 0 bases, with 15 bases between them. Per the germline V gene, CDR1 is MGHDK and CDR2 is SYGVNS. DNA for the CDR3: TGTGCCAGCAGTGGGCCACAATGGGGGGCGAACACCGGGGAGCTGTTTTTT. Residues: CASSGPQWGANTGELFF.

The table lists this clonotype with many counts. The rearrangement links TRBV7-3 to TRBJ2-7; 7 nucleotides align to TRBD2. Germline loops: CDR1 SGHTA, CDR2 FQGTGA. The CDR3 totals 14 residues. Trimming removed 0 bases from V and 3 bases from J; junction bases left unmatched: 2. CDR3: CASSLTGLNYEQYF. In nucleotides, the CDR3 is TGTGCCAGCAGCTTAACGGGACTAAACTACGAGCAGTACTTC.

This clonotype was detected ten times or more. This chain uses TRBV7-2 with TRBJ2-2, with TRBD1 as a possible D gene (6 bases). This CDR3 has 14 residues. The V end lost 6 bases, the J end lost 3 bases, and 11 bases lay between the germline ends. CDR1 is SGHTA, CDR2 FQGNSA, per germline. In DNA form, the CDR3 reads TGTGCCAGCAGTTCACAGGGCTACACCGGGGAGCTGTTTTTT. Amino acids: CASSSQGYTGELFF.

The table lists this clonotype with a few counts. V and J are TRBV7-2 and TRBJ2-7, with 7 bases matching TRBD2. The CDR3 has 15 amino acids. Germline trimming cut 6 bases from V and 3 bases from J; bases unmatched to any gene: 11. CDR1 and CDR2 (germline): SGHTA, FQGNSA. CDR3 bases: TGTGCCAGCAGGGAGTGGCGGGGGAGTAGCTACGAGCAGTACTTC. It encodes CASREWRGSSYEQYF.

CDR3 protein: CASIRGRAQVHEQYF. As DNA, the CDR3 is TGTGCCAGCATACGGGGGAGGGCGCAGGTACACGAGCAGTACTTC. The J gene is TRBJ2-7, the V gene TRBV25-1; 7 bases are a match to TRBD2. CDR1 is MGHDK, CDR2 SYGVNS, per germline. V lost 7 bases, J lost 5 bases, and 14 bases stayed unmatched. The CDR3 loop spans 15 amino acids.

This clonotype was seen at least ten times. The chain has TRBV18 and TRBJ2-2; D is perhaps TRBD1 (6 bases). The length of the CDR3 is 16 residues. Germline CDR1 reads KGHSH; CDR2 reads LQKENI. Trimming stripped 1 base from V and 0 bases from J, with 9 bases between. The CDR3 loop is CASSPQTGANTGELFF. For the CDR3, the DNA is TGTGCCAGCTCACCACAGACAGGAGCGAACACCGGGGAGCTGTTTTTT.

In its sample, this clonotype was seen many times. V gene TRBV5-1 combines with J gene TRBJ1-1; 9 nucleotides agree with TRBD1. The germline gives CDR1 SGHRS, CDR2 YFSETQ. CDR3 length: 16 residues. J was trimmed by 4 bases and V by 5 bases; bases with no gene match: 12. DNA for the CDR3: TGCGCCAGCAGGCCCGGGGCGGGACAGGGCTCCACTGAAGCTTTCTTT. Protein: CASRPGAGQGSTEAFF.

The CDR3 loop is CAWSGGGGETQYF. CDR3 sequence (DNA): TGTGCCTGGAGTGGTGGGGGGGGAGAGACCCAGTACTTC. V and J are TRBV30 and TRBJ2-5; TRBD2 matches 7 bases. CDR3 length: 13 amino acids. Germline CDR1 reads GTSNPN; CDR2 reads SVGIG (reference sequence). The J segment lost 4 bases and the V segment lost 1 base, leaving 3 bases of the junction unmatched.

This clonotype was counted many times. The chain carries TRBV6-6 and TRBJ2-7, with 9 bases fitting TRBD1. The CDR3 totals 15 residues. Looked up from germline, CDR1 is MNHNY and CDR2 is SVGAGI (reference sequence). With 7 bases clipped from V and 4 bases from J, the junction kept 11 bases outside the gene matches. As DNA, the CDR3 is TGTGCCAGCACCCAGAGCTGGGACAGGGCGTACGAGCAGTACTTC. Its translation is CASTQSWDRAYEQYF.

This clonotype was recorded many times. The rearrangement links TRBV6-5 to TRBJ1-1; 12 nucleotides align to TRBD1. With V trimmed by 0 bases and J by 8 bases, 1 base remained unmatched. The CDR3 totals 14 residues. Per the germline V gene, CDR1 is MNHEY and CDR2 is SVGAGI. The CDR3 DNA sequence: TGTGCCAGCAGTTACTCGGGACAGGGGGCAGAAGCTTTCTTT. Translated: CASSYSGQGAEAFF.

In its sample, this clonotype was seen many times. This sequence joins TRBV30 and TRBJ2-5; D is possibly TRBD2 (7 bases). Germline V gives CDR1 GTSNPN, CDR2 SVGIG (reference sequence). V was cut by 5 bases and J by 6 bases, with 13 bases left in between. The length of the CDR3 is 12 residues. In DNA form, the CDR3 reads TGTGCCTGGGGGGGGGGCCCCAAGACCCAGTACTTC. Its translation is CAWGGGPKTQYF.

The V call is TRBV4-2, the J call TRBJ1-5, with a tentative D call TRBD1 (6 bases). Germline V lookup: CDR1 LGHNA, CDR2 YNFKEQ. Trimming shortened V by 5 bases and J by 5 bases, and 16 bases separated the two germline ends. There are 15 residues in the CDR3. The CDR3, as DNA: TGTGCCAGCAGCGGGAGTCAGGACAGTTATCAGCCCCAGCATTTT. Its protein product is CASSGSQDSYQPQHF.

This clonotype was counted ten times or more. The genes are TRBV30 and TRBJ1-3, with a tentative D call TRBD1 (5 bases). The germline V gene encodes CDR1 GTSNPN and CDR2 SVGIG (reference sequence). The CDR3 is 17 amino acids. The germline V and J ends were trimmed by 2 bases and 0 bases, with 17 bases remaining between them. The CDR3 loop is CAWSTTGDSRSGNTIYF. The CDR3 bases are TGTGCCTGGAGTACGACCGGGGACTCCCGCTCTGGAAACACCATATATTTT.

V usage is TRBV19 and J usage is TRBJ1-1; D possibly corresponds to TRBD1 (5 bases). With 10 bases removed from V and 2 bases from J, the gap between germline ends came to 11 bases. The CDR3 spans 12 residues. From germline, CDR1 is LNHDA and CDR2 SQIVND (reference sequence). CDR3 nucleotide sequence: TGTGCCACCCTGGGGCACAACACTGAAGCTTTCTTT. Translating gives CATLGHNTEAFF.

V and J are TRBV11-2 and TRBJ2-4; 9 bases are a match to TRBD1. This CDR3 contains 20 residues. CDR1 and CDR2 from the germline V gene are SGHAT and FQNNGV. The junction had 15 bases not matched to a gene; V was cut back by 3 bases and J by 0 bases. The CDR3 loop is CASSFSGTGSGWLAKNIQYF. The CDR3 bases are TGTGCCAGCAGCTTTTCCGGGACAGGGTCGGGTTGGCTAGCCAAAAACATTCAGTACTTC.

This clonotype was recorded many times. The gene calls are TRBV7-8 and TRBJ2-5; 12 bases line up with TRBD1. The CDR3 covers 17 residues. The junction had 20 bases not matched to a gene; V was cut back by 11 bases and J by 7 bases. Germline loops: CDR1 SGHVS, CDR2 FQNEAQ. CDR3 sequence: CAAGTGGDTLQGGTQYF. The CDR3 nucleotides read TGTGCCGCCGGGACAGGGGGCGACACTCTCCAAGGAGGGACCCAGTACTTC.

Many counts were recorded for this clonotype. The chain uses TRBV6-1 and TRBJ2-3; 7 nucleotides align to TRBD2. Trimming at V came to 8 bases and at J to 2 bases, leaving 7 bases not matched to a gene. Germline-derived CDR1 and CDR2 are MNHNS and SASEGT. The CDR3 extends over 14 amino acids. CDR3 sequence (DNA): TGTGCCAGCTTGCTAGCGGCGAACACAGATACGCAGTATTTT. This sequence encodes CASLLAANTDTQYF.

This chain connects TRBV30 to TRBJ2-7, with TRBD2 matching 7 bases. The junction had 4 bases not matched to a gene; V was cut back by 3 bases and J by 2 bases. CDR3 length: 13 amino acids. In germline, CDR1 is GTSNPN, CDR2 SVGIG (reference sequence). As DNA, the CDR3 is TGTGCCTGGAGAATTGCGGGAGCCTACGAGCAGTACTTC. Encoded protein: CAWRIAGAYEQYF.

The sample holds many counts of this clonotype. The rearrangement links TRBV30 to TRBJ2-7; D uncertain. Germline V gene sequence: CDR1 GTSNPN, CDR2 SVGIG (reference sequence). V shed 0 bases and J shed 0 bases, with 6 bases lying between them. This CDR3 spans 13 amino acids. CDR3 in DNA: TGTGCCTGGAGTGTCCAGAGCTCCTACGAGCAGTACTTC. Its protein is CAWSVQSSYEQYF.

The sample holds a few counts of this clonotype. CDR3 region: CASSGRQGFANEQFF. DNA of the CDR3: TGTGCCAGCAGCGGTCGACAGGGTTTCGCCAATGAGCAGTTCTTC. The V and J genes are TRBV7-8 and TRBJ2-1; 7 bases are a match to TRBD1. The CDR3 is made up of 15 amino acids. The V segment lost 5 bases and the J segment 6 bases; nucleotides outside the gene matches: 10. Germline V gives CDR1 SGHVS, CDR2 FQNEAQ.

This clonotype was seen many times. V gene TRBV20-1 combines with J gene TRBJ1-5, with D possibly TRBD1 on 6 matching bases. This CDR3 has 16 amino acids. Looked up from germline, CDR1 is DFQATT and CDR2 is SNEGSKA (reference sequence). V shed 5 bases and J shed 0 bases, with 17 bases lying between them. CDR3 region: CSAGPDRLYSNQPQHF. CDR3 nucleotide sequence: TGCAGTGCTGGGCCTGACAGGCTATATAGCAATCAGCCCCAGCATTTT.

This clonotype was detected many times. The genes are TRBV6-5 and TRBJ2-5, with TRBD2 matching 14 bases. V shed 6 bases and J 2 bases; nucleotides not matched to a gene: 5. The germline V gene encodes CDR1 MNHEY and CDR2 SVGAGI. The CDR3 has 16 residues. The CDR3 region has the DNA TGTGCCAGCAGCCGCGGACTAGCGGGGGGACAAGAGACCCAGTACTTC. Its protein is CASSRGLAGGQETQYF.